A selection of T cell receptor beta chains follows, all from one sample in a study of T cell repertoires in cytomegalovirus infection. TCRdb reprocessed the reads with MiXCR, giving one entry per CDR3 protein. The sample consists of 650,000 to 850,000 distinct CDR3 sequences, about 28% of them appearing once. Their cognate antigens are unknown. Sequenced material: cultured CD8+ T cells from PBMCs, taken from culture after CMV antigen stimulation. The source of these receptors is a human donor in good health (CMV status not recorded). Some clones in this sample may be carry-over from other donors' samples. CDR3s leave out the opening cysteine and the closing phenylalanine or tryptophan. The order of the fields is V gene, CDR3 length, CDR3 protein.

TRBV4-1,16,ASSQDGGRFSGANVLT
TRBV7-6,14,ASSPFRARRPETQY
TRBV6-5,14,ASSYSAYGSYNEQF
TRBV7-9,12,ASSRQGIQETQY
TRBV7-9,13,ASSLEAGAREKLF
TRBV5-8,13,ASSAPGQPNNEQF
TRBV27,13,ASSLLTGTNSPLH
TRBV3-1,16,ASSHRTGARSYNSPLH
TRBV6-5,12,ASSYTGVGGEAF
TRBV7-3,14,ASSLYAQGVYNEQF
TRBV10-2,13,ASSLTGGSNSPLH
TRBV12-3/TRBV12-4,14,ASSWATSGGTDTQY
TRBV5-6,11,ASSWTGRGGYT
TRBV20-1,12,SAPGGRGGEKLF
TRBV11-2,15,ASSLVLAGDPTDTQY
TRBV6-6,17,ASSYSLAPNPPRENIQY
TRBV7-6,12,ASSLSRGYNEQF
TRBV6-5,12,ASSYSAGQETQY
TRBV5-6,12,ASSIILARNEQF
TRBV4-1,14,ASSQVPGGETGELF
TRBV4-3,12,ASSQDRPADTQY
TRBV10-3,16,AISDLLIGPPPNYGYT
TRBV7-9,12,ASSRPGTYQPQH
TRBV2,13,ASTEGQGVTDTQY
TRBV7-9,10,ASSSLFETQY
TRBV7-2,11,ASRVSVGETQY
TRBV6-2/TRBV6-3,14,ASSYAGAYSNQPQH
TRBV11-3,11,ASSPQGGETQY
TRBV28,16,ASSFPDRLSPSYNEQF
TRBV10-3,11,ASGVRVGETQY
TRBV4-3,12,ASSQERGVETQY
TRBV7-6,11,ASSATQRETQY
TRBV5-1,14,ASSVEGARANEKLF
TRBV23-1,16,ASSQSPAGTLPPYGYT
TRBV7-4,14,ASSLALAGGRAEQF
TRBV6-1,11,ASRSGGSAEAF
TRBV11-2,14,ASSLWGSGVNTEAF
TRBV28,11,ASRPPGDTEAF
TRBV7-9,14,ASSSRQGLNTGELF
TRBV7-6,13,ASSNGQGDWYGYT
TRBV24-1,9,ATRGNPEQY
TRBV7-9,14,ASSLGAIPTLYGYT
TRBV9,11,ASSVGDSGTQY
TRBV11-1,13,ASSLGAGRKNIQY
TRBV20-1,13,SARRDREGYEKLF
TRBV6-5,13,ASSYAGWTEETQY
TRBV19,12,ASRTDKRIQPQH
TRBV27,12,ASSPGTEDSPLH
TRBV7-3,12,ASSLLAHTGELF
TRBV20-1,10,SAADSNYGYT
TRBV7-2,13,ASSFRTGGTDTQY
TRBV15,14,ATSRVRQGPAGELF
TRBV7-6,13,ASSKEGGWDTEAF